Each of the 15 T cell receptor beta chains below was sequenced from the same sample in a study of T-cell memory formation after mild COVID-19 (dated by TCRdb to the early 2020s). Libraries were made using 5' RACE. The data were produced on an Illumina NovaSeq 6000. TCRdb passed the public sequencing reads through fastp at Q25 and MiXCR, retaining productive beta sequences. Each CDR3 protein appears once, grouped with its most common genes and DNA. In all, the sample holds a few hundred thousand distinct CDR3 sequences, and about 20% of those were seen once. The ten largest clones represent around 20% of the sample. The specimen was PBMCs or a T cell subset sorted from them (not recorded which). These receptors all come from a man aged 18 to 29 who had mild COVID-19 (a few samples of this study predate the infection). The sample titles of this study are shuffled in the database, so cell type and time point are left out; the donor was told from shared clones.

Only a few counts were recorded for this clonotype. This CDR3 reads CSARDMGSGEKLFF. CDR3 bases: TGCAGTGCTAGAGATATGGGATCCGGTGAAAAACTGTTTTTT. The gene calls are TRBV20-1 and TRBJ1-4, with no clear D. Germline V lookup: CDR1 DFQATT, CDR2 SNEGSKA (reference sequence). CDR3 size: 14 residues. The V and J ends lost 0 bases and 7 bases respectively, with 12 bases between them.

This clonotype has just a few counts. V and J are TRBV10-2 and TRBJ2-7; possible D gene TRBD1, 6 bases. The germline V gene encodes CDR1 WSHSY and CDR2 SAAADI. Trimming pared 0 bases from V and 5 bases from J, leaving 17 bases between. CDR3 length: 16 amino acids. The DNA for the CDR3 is TGCGCCAGCAGTGAGTCGGCCTTTCTACAGGGAGACGAGCAGTACTTC. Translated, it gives CASSESAFLQGDEQYF.

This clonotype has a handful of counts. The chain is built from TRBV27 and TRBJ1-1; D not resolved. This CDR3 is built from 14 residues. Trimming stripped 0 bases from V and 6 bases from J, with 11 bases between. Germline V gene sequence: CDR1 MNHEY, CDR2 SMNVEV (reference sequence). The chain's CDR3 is CASSLSLGFPEAFF. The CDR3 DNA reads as TGTGCCAGCAGTTTATCGTTAGGGTTCCCTGAAGCTTTCTTT.

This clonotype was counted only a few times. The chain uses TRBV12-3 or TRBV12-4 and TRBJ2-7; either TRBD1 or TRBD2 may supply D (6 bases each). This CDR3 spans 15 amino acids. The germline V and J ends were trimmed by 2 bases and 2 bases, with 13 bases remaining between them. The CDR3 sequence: CASSLLGGNAYEQYF. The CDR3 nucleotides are TGTGCCAGCAGTTTACTGGGGGGCAACGCCTACGAGCAGTACTTC.

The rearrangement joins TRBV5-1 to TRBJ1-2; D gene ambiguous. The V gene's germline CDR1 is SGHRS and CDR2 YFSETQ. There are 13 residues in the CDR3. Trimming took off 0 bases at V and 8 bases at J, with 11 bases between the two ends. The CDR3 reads CASSLGRFQGYTF. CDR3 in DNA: TGCGCCAGCAGCTTGGGGAGGTTCCAGGGCTACACCTTC.

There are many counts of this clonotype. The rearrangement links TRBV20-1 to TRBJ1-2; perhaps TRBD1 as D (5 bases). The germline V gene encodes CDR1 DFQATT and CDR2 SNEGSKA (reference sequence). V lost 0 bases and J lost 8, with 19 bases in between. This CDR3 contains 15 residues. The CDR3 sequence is CSARDVLGAVGGYTF. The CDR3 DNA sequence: TGCAGTGCTAGAGATGTTTTAGGGGCTGTAGGAGGCTACACCTTC.

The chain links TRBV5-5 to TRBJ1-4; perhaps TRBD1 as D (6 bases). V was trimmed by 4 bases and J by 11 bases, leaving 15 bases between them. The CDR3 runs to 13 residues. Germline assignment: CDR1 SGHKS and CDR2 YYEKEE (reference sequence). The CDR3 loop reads CASSLERGLKLFF. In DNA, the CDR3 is TGTGCCAGCAGCCTGGAGAGGGGGTTGAAACTGTTTTTT.

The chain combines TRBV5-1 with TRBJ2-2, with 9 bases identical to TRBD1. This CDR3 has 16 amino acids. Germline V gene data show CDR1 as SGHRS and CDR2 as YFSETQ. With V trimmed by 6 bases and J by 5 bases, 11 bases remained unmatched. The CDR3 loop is CASTFAGTGLTGELFF. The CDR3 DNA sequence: TGCGCCAGCACCTTCGCCGGGACAGGGTTGACCGGGGAGCTGTTTTTT.

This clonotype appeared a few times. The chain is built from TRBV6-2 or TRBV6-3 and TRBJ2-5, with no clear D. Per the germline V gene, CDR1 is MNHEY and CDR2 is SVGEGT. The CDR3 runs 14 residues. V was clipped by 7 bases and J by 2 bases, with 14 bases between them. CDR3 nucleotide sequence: TGTGCCAGCAAGAACGGACGAAGACAAGAGACCCAGTACTTC. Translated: CASKNGRRQETQYF.

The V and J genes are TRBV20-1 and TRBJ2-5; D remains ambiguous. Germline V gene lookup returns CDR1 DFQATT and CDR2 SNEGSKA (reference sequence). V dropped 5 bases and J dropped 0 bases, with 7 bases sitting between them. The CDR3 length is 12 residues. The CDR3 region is CSAPGYQETQYF. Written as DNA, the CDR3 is TGCAGTGCTCCGGGCTACCAAGAGACCCAGTACTTC.

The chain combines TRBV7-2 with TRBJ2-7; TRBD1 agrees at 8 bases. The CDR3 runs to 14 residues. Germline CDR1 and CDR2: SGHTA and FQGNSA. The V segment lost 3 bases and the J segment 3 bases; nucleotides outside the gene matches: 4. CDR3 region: CASSFATGGYEQYF. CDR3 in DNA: TGTGCCAGCAGCTTTGCCACAGGGGGCTACGAGCAGTACTTC.

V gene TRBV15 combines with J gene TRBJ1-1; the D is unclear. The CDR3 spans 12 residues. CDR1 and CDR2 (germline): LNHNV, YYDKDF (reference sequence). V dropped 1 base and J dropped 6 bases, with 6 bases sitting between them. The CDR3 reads CATSRGEAEAFF. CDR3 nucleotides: TGTGCCACCAGCAGAGGAGAGGCTGAAGCTTTCTTT.

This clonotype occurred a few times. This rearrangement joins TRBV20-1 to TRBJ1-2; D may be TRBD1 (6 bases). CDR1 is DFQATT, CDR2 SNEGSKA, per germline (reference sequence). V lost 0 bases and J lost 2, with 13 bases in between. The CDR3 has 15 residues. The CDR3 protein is CSARDVSGENYGYTF. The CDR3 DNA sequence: TGCAGTGCTAGAGATGTTTCAGGGGAAAACTATGGCTACACCTTC.

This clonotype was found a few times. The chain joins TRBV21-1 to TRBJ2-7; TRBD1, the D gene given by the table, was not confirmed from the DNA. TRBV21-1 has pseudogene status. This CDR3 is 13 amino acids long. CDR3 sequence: CASGGRGAFEQYF. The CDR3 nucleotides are TGTGCCAGCGGGGGCCGGGGGGCTTTCGAGCAGTACTTC.

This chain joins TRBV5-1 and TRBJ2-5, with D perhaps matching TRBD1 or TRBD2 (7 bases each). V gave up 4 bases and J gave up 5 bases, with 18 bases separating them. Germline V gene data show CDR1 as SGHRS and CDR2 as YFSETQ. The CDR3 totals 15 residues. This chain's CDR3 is CASSIDRAGRETQYF. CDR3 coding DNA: TGCGCCAGCAGCATAGACAGGGCCGGGAGGGAGACCCAGTACTTC. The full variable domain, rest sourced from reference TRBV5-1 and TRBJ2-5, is KAGVTQTPRYLIKTRGQQVTLSCSPISGHRSVSWYQQTPGQGLQFLFEYFSETQRNKGNFPGRFSGRQFSNSRSEMNVSTLELGDSALYLCASSIDRAGRETQYFGPGTRLLVL.